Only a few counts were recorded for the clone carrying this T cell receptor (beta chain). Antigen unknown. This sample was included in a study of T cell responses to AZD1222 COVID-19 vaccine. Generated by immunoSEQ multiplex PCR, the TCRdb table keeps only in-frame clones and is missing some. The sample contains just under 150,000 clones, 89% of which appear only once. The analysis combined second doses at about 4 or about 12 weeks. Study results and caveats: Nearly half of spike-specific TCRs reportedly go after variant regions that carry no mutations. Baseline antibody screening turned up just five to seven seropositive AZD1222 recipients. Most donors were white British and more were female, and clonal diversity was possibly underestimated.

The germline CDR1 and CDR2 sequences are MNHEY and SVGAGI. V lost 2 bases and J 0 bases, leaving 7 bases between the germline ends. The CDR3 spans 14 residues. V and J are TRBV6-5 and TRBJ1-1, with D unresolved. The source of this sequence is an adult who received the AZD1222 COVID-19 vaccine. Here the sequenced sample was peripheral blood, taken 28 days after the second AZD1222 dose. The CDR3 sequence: CASSYGGLNTEAFF. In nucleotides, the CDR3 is TGTGCCAGCAGTTACGGAGGACTGAACACTGAAGCTTTCTTT.